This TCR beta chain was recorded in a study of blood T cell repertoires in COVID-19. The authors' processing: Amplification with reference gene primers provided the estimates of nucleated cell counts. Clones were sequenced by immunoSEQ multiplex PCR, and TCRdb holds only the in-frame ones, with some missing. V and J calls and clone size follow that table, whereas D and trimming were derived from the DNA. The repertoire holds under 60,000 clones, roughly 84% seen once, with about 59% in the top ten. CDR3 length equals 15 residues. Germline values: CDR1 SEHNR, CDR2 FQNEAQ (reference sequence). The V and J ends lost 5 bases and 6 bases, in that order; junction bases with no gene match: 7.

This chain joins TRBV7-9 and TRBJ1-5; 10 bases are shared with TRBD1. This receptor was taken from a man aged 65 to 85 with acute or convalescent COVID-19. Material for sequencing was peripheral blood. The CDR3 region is CASSKLTGGIQPQHF. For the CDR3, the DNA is TGTGCCAGCAGCAAATTGACAGGGGGCATTCAGCCCCAGCATTTT.